Listed below are T cell receptor beta chains from one sample, sequenced in a study of molecular identifiers for immune sequencing clone quantification. TCRdb ran MiXCR on the PCR reads and lists one entry per CDR3 protein. Of some 580,000 distinct CDR3 sequences listed, 25% are singletons. Material for sequencing was naive CD8+ T cells from blood, with Jurkat cell RNA spiked in. Receptor source: a human donor in good health. Some libraries in this study had Jurkat cell RNA spiked in. CDR3s include the opening cysteine and the closing phenylalanine or tryptophan. The D gene is left open where the match is weak. A row's size may be missing; if present it is once, few, many or a size class.

TRBV27	TRBD2	TRBJ2-2	few	CASSLRLAGSTGELFF	TGTGCCAGCAGTTTAAGACTAGCGGGTAGCACCGGGGAGCTGTTTTTT
TRBV5-1	-	TRBJ1-2	many	CASSSGPGYTF	TGCGCCAGCAGTTCAGGTCCTGGCTACACCTTC
TRBV6-2/TRBV6-3	TRBD1	TRBJ1-1	few	CASSSLDRASTSEAFF	TGTGCCAGCAGTTCCTTAGACAGGGCCAGTACTTCTGAAGCTTTCTTT
TRBV6-2/TRBV6-3	-	TRBJ2-7	once	CASSCPDRAYEQYF	TGTGCCAGCAGTTGCCCTGACCGGGCCTACGAGCAGTACTTC
TRBV9	-	TRBJ2-3	-	CASSEEGATDTQYF	TGTGCCAGCAGCGAGGAAGGGGCCACAGATACGCAGTATTTT
TRBV5-1	-	TRBJ2-5	many	CASSLDWETQYF	TGCGCCAGCAGCTTGGATTGGGAGACCCAGTACTTC
TRBV12-3/TRBV12-4	TRBD1	TRBJ1-2	-	CASNRDRSWGYTF	TGTGCCAGCAATAGGGACAGGTCTTGGGGCTACACCTTC
TRBV20-1	-	TRBJ1-2	-	CSASPPSSYGYTF	TGCAGTGCTAGCCCGCCCTCCTCCTATGGCTACACCTTC
TRBV6-5	-	TRBJ2-1	-	CASSYSQQGWNEQFF	TGTGCCAGCAGTTACTCCCAACAAGGTTGGAATGAGCAGTTCTTC
TRBV7-6	-	TRBJ2-3	many	CASSRVGSTDTQYF	TGTGCCAGCAGCCGAGTCGGCAGCACAGATACGCAGTATTTT
TRBV3-1	-	TRBJ1-1	many	CASSLWRNTEAFF	TGTGCCAGCAGCCTATGGAGAAACACTGAAGCTTTCTTT
TRBV18	-	TRBJ2-7	-	CASSGLRTYEQYF	TGTGCCAGCTCCGGCCTCCGAACCTATGAGCAGTACTTC
TRBV20-1	-	TRBJ2-7	-	CSARDPDSYEQYF	TGCAGTGCTAGAGATCCAGACTCCTACGAGCAGTACTTC
TRBV6-1	-	TRBJ2-3	-	CASGAFIAGLSTDTQYF	TGTGCCAGCGGCGCCTTCATAGCTGGCCTTAGCACAGATACGCAGTATTTT
TRBV30	-	TRBJ2-7	-	CAWSATQEPSSYEQYF	TGTGCCTGGAGCGCAACACAGGAGCCGAGCTCCTACGAGCAGTACTTC
TRBV2	-	TRBJ1-5	few	CASSAPDNQPQHF	TGTGCCAGCAGTGCCCCTGACAATCAGCCCCAGCATTTT
TRBV11-2	-	TRBJ2-1	-	CASSFFLDSYNEQFF	TGTGCCAGCAGCTTTTTCCTGGACTCCTACAATGAGCAGTTCTTC
TRBV2	-	TRBJ1-1	many	CASSGRGTEAFF	TGTGCCAGCTCAGGGCGTGGGACTGAAGCTTTCTTT
TRBV6-2/TRBV6-3	-	TRBJ2-7	-	CASSYSKPYEQYF	TGTGCCAGCAGTTACTCGAAGCCTTACGAGCAGTACTTC
TRBV5-1	TRBD1	TRBJ2-2	many	CASSYRDSYTGELFF	TGCGCCAGCAGCTACCGGGACAGCTATACCGGGGAGCTGTTTTTT
TRBV21-1	-	TRBJ2-7	-	CASSIGEIYEQYF	TGTGCCAGCAGCATCGGAGAAATCTATGAGCAGTACTTC
TRBV11-2	-	TRBJ2-1	-	CASSLPAERVGDYNEQFF	TGTGCCAGCAGCCTCCCCGCGGAGCGGGTGGGAGACTACAATGAGCAGTTCTTC
TRBV7-9	-	TRBJ2-3	many	CASSPKDSTKDTQYF	TGTGCCAGCAGCCCGAAAGACTCTACAAAGGATACGCAGTATTTT
TRBV2	TRBD1	TRBJ1-2	few	CASSGGQGIANYGYTF	TGTGCCAGCAGTGGGGGACAGGGGATCGCTAACTATGGCTACACCTTC
TRBV19	TRBD1	TRBJ1-5	-	CATRDSLNQPQHF	TGTGCCACTCGGGACAGCCTAAATCAGCCCCAGCATTTT
TRBV7-2	TRBD1	TRBJ2-7	few	CASSHGTGWSYEQYF	TGTGCCAGCAGCCACGGGACAGGGTGGTCCTACGAGCAGTACTTC
TRBV5-4	-	TRBJ1-1	many	CASSPSQGSTEAFF	TGTGCCAGCAGTCCCAGCCAGGGAAGCACTGAAGCTTTCTTT
TRBV27	-	TRBJ2-5	few	CASSLVATETQYF	TGTGCCAGCAGTTTGGTGGCTACGGAGACCCAGTACTTC
TRBV5-5	TRBD1	TRBJ2-7	-	CASSFGQGDYEQYF	TGTGCCAGCAGCTTCGGCCAGGGGGACTACGAGCAGTACTTC
TRBV29-1	TRBD1	TRBJ2-5	few	CSVKGGQGIGETQYF	TGCAGCGTGAAAGGGGGACAGGGTATAGGGGAGACCCAGTACTTC
TRBV20-1	TRBD2	TRBJ2-7	few	CSARVWGGSSYEQYF	TGCAGTGCTAGAGTATGGGGGGGGAGCTCCTACGAGCAGTACTTC
TRBV29-1	-	TRBJ2-7	once	CSVEDGPPGTAEQYF	TGCAGCGTTGAAGACGGGCCCCCCGGGACCGCCGAGCAGTACTTC
TRBV20-1	TRBD2	TRBJ2-5	-	CSAREGGWGETQYF	TGCAGTGCCAGGGAGGGAGGTTGGGGGGAGACCCAGTACTTC
TRBV30	TRBD1	TRBJ2-7	few	CAWSFGTGDYEQYF	TGTGCCTGGAGTTTTGGGACAGGGGACTACGAGCAGTACTTC
TRBV4-1	-	TRBJ2-1	many	CASSQGVEQFF	TGCGCCAGCAGCCAAGGGGTTGAGCAGTTCTTC
TRBV30	-	TRBJ1-1	few	CAWNTGKPEAFF	TGTGCCTGGAATACGGGAAAGCCTGAAGCTTTCTTT
TRBV7-9	-	TRBJ2-7	few	CASSLDSNYYEQYF	TGTGCCAGCAGCTTAGACAGCAACTACTACGAGCAGTACTTC
TRBV2	-	TRBJ1-5	many	CASSDGAGHQPQHF	TGTGCCAGCAGTGATGGGGCAGGCCATCAGCCCCAGCATTTT
TRBV10-2	-	TRBJ2-7	many	CASSAVALTYEQYF	TGCGCCAGCAGCGCCGTCGCGCTGACGTACGAGCAGTACTTC
TRBV7-2	TRBD1	TRBJ1-1	-	CASSLLRDRETAFF	TGTGCCAGCAGCTTACTCCGGGACAGGGAGACGGCTTTCTTT
TRBV28	-	TRBJ2-3	-	CASSLRSVGASTDTQYF	TGTGCCAGCAGTTTAAGGTCGGTAGGGGCTAGCACAGATACGCAGTATTTT
TRBV20-1	TRBD2	TRBJ2-7	few	CRGEGAQYEQYF	TGCAGGGGGGAGGGCGCACAATACGAGCAGTACTTC